Listed here are 9 T cell receptor beta chains from one sample, sequenced in a study of T cells in narcolepsy (dated by TCRdb to about 2018). Library method: the immunoSEQ multiplex PCR assay. Sourced from immuneACCESS, this table was stored by TCRdb with only in-frame sequences that have V and J called. A share of the clones is absent; for the studies checked, an unresolved V gene accounts for under half, and the remainder has no known explanation. This sample has under 35,000 clones in its table, and over 75% of those were observed once. Clones ranked in the top ten supply 0.8% to 0.9% of the sample. Sequencing input: memory (CD45RA-) CD4+ T cells from blood. The cell subset or site label, read with the paper, signifies: memory T cells sorted ex vivo from peripheral blood. The receptor source for this set is a human donor in good health.

This clone came up a few times. This sequence joins TRBV19 and TRBJ2-3; 8 bases line up with TRBD1. J gave up 3 bases and V 9 bases, and 5 bases lay outside the gene matches. Germline CDR1 and CDR2: LNHDA and SQIVND (reference sequence). The length of the CDR3 is 13 residues. Written as DNA, the CDR3 is TGTGCCAGCGGACAGGGCAGGACAGATACGCAGTATTTT. This codes for CASGQGRTDTQYF.

This clone was counted once. The chain employs TRBV28 and TRBJ2-7, with TRBD1 matching 8 bases. The CDR3 has 14 residues. Germline CDR1 MDHEN, CDR2 SYDVKM. Losses at the gene ends were 4 bases for V and 5 bases for J; bases not matched to a gene: 7. CDR3 region: CASSSGQGPHEQYF. CDR3 bases: TGTGCCAGCAGTTCCGGACAGGGTCCCCACGAGCAGTACTTC.

This chain links TRBV5-1 with TRBJ2-5; D possibly corresponds to TRBD2 (5 bases). This CDR3 comprises 15 residues. Germline V gene sequence: CDR1 SGHRS, CDR2 YFSETQ. Trimming stripped 0 bases from V and 2 bases from J, with 11 bases between. CDR3 region: CASSLALTKQETQYF. The CDR3 DNA follows: TGCGCCAGCAGCTTGGCGCTGACTAAACAAGAGACCCAGTACTTC.

This clone has just one count. V and J are TRBV14 and TRBJ2-7, with a weak D call TRBD2 (6 bases). The V end was cut by 2 bases, the J end by 6 bases, with 17 bases between. This CDR3 spans 15 amino acids. Germline CDR1 and CDR2: SGHDN and FVKESK. CDR3 amino acids: CASSQPKSGDGEQYF. The CDR3 DNA follows: TGTGCCAGCAGCCAACCAAAATCGGGGGATGGCGAGCAGTACTTC.

The V gene is TRBV28, the J gene TRBJ1-2; D is possibly TRBD1 (5 bases). The length of the CDR3 is 12 residues. Germline V gene lookup returns CDR1 MDHEN and CDR2 SYDVKM. The ends were cut back, 10 bases at V and 5 bases at J, with 14 bases in the middle. The CDR3 nucleotides read TGTGCCATCCTACAGGAGTTTTATGGCTACACCTTC. Translated: CAILQEFYGYTF.

This chain connects TRBV11-2 to TRBJ2-2; D not resolved. V lost 1 base to trimming and J lost 6 bases, with 6 bases between them. The germline gives CDR1 SGHAT, CDR2 FQNNGV. This CDR3 has 13 amino acids. This CDR3 reads CASSLVSPGELFF. CDR3 nucleotide sequence: TGTGCCAGCAGCTTAGTAAGCCCCGGGGAGCTGTTTTTT.

The table lists this clone with a count of one. The V gene is TRBV4-2, the J gene TRBJ2-1; 8 nucleotides align to TRBD2. Germline lookup yields CDR1 LGHNA and CDR2 YNFKEQ. Trimming at V came to 0 bases and at J to 6 bases, leaving 7 bases not matched to a gene. The CDR3 sequence is 16 residues long. The CDR3 DNA reads TGTGCCAGCAGCCAAGAATCAGCGGGAGTCTTCAATGAGCAGTTCTTC. Protein product: CASSQESAGVFNEQFF.

This clone has only one observation. The chain couples TRBV5-1 to TRBJ2-3, with 10 bases fitting TRBD1. CDR3 size: 16 residues. J gave up 5 bases and V 0 bases, and 6 bases lay outside the gene matches. Germline-derived CDR1 and CDR2 are SGHRS and YFSETQ. This CDR3 is CASSLGGTGVRDTQYF. The CDR3 DNA reads TGCGCCAGCAGCTTGGGCGGGACAGGGGTTAGAGATACGCAGTATTTT.

The gene calls are TRBV18 and TRBJ2-7, with TRBD1 matching over 10 bases. The CDR3 consists of 15 residues. The ends lost 5 bases at V and 2 bases at J; junction bases unmatched: 6. Germline assignment: CDR1 KGHSH and CDR2 LQKENI. CDR3 nucleotide sequence: TGTGCCAGCTCAGCGGGGACAGGGGTAGCCTACGAGCAGTACTTC. Protein product: CASSAGTGVAYEQYF.